This T cell receptor beta chain was recorded in a study of T cell responses to AZD1222 COVID-19 vaccine. The analysis combined second doses at about 4 or about 12 weeks. CDR1 is SEHNR and CDR2 is FQNEAQ in the germline V gene (reference sequence). The CDR3 spans 15 residues. The ends were cut back, 1 base at V and 0 bases at J, with 6 bases in the middle. In regard to this clone: Its matching antigen is unknown.

Study-wide points: Targeting of unmutated variant regions was reportedly seen in nearly half of spike-specific TCRs. Repertoires were obtained solely post-peak T cell response.

Sequenced by immunoSEQ multiplex PCR; TCRdb stores in-frame clones only, minus some. The table includes 130,000 or so clones, more than 85% detected once. The sequence was collected from an adult who received the AZD1222 COVID-19 vaccine. V and J are TRBV7-9 and TRBJ1-4; D is perhaps TRBD1 (5 bases). This sample comprised peripheral blood, obtained 28 days after the second AZD1222 dose. CDR3 DNA sequence: TGTGCCAGCAGCTTAGGGGGGTCAACTAATGAAAAACTGTTTTTT. Protein: CASSLGGSTNEKLFF.